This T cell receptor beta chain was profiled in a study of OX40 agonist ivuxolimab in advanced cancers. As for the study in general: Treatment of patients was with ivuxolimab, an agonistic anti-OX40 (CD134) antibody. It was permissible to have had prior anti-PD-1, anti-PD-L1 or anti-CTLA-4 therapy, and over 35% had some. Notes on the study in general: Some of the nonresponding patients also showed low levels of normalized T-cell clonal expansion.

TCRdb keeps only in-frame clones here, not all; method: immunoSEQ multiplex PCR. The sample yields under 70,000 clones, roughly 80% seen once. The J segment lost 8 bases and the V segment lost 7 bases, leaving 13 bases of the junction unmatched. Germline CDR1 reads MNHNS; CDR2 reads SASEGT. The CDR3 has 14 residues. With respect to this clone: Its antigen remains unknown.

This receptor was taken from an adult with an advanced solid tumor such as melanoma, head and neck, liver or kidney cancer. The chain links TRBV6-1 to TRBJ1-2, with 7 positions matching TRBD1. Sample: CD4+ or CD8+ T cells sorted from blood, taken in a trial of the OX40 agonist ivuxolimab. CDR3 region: CASTEWSGGKGYTF. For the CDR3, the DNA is TGTGCCAGCACCGAGTGGTCAGGGGGTAAAGGCTACACCTTC.